This T cell receptor (beta chain) is drawn from a study of T cell responses to AZD1222 COVID-19 vaccine. On the study more broadly: Pooling of second doses given at about 4 or about 12 weeks was done. Whole-study results and caveats: At study baseline, merely five or six AZD1222 recipients were seropositive. Repertoires were collected only later (after the peak T cell response had occurred). Per reports, nearly half of all spike-specific TCRs target regions that are unmutated in variants.

This clone has a single count. Its antigen is unknown. Trimming cost V 9 bases and J 3 bases, with 5 bases left between them. This CDR3 has 10 amino acids. Germline CDR1 SNHLY, CDR2 FYNNEI. Some clones are missing from TCRdb's copy, which holds only in-frame ones; the method was immunoSEQ multiplex PCR. Of more than 140,000 clones in the sample, approximately 90% are singletons; the top ten hold around 2%. The sequence was obtained from an adult in good health. Material: peripheral blood, obtained on day 0 of AZD1222 vaccination. This chain links TRBV2 with TRBJ2-5; D unclear. CDR3 nucleotide sequence: TGTGCCAGTGGCAAAGAGACCCAGTACTTC. Amino acids: CASGKETQYF.